The present T cell receptor beta chain was sequenced within a study of T cell responses to AZD1222 COVID-19 vaccine. Study findings and constraints: The sample set comprised mostly white British donors with more females, and clonal diversity was possibly underestimated. The peak T cell response came first, and repertoires were sampled only after it.

V gave up 0 bases and J gave up 6 bases, with 9 bases separating them. Germline loops: CDR1 MNHEY, CDR2 SMNVEV (reference sequence). The CDR3 spans 15 residues. Sequenced by immunoSEQ multiplex PCR; TCRdb stores in-frame clones only, minus some. The table records some 150,000 clones, over 75% of them present only once. About this clone itself: Its antigen is not known.

This TCR was recovered from an adult who received the MenACWY meningococcal vaccine as a control. The chain combines TRBV27 with TRBJ1-6; TRBD1 might be the D (5 bases). Sequenced material: peripheral blood, taken 28 days after the second dose of the MenACWY control vaccine. The CDR3 sequence is CASSLSRDRNSPLHF. The CDR3 coding sequence is TGTGCCAGCAGTTTATCCCGGGACCGTAATTCACCCCTCCACTTT.